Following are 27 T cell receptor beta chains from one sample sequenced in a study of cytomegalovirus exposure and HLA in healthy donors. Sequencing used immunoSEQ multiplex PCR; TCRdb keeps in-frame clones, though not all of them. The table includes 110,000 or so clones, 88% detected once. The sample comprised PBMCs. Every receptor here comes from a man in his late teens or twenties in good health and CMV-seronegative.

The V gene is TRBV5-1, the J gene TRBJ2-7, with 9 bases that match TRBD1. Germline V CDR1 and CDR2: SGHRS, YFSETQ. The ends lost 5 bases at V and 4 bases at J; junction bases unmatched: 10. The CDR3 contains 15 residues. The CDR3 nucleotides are TGCGCCAGCAGGACCCACGGGACAGGGAGTTACGAGCAGTACTTC. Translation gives CASRTHGTGSYEQYF.

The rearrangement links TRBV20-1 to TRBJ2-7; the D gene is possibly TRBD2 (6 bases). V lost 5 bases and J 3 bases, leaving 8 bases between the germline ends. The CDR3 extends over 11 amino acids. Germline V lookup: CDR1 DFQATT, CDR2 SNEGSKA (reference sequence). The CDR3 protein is CSAGRGYEQYF. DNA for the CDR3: TGCAGTGCTGGGCGGGGCTACGAGCAGTACTTC.

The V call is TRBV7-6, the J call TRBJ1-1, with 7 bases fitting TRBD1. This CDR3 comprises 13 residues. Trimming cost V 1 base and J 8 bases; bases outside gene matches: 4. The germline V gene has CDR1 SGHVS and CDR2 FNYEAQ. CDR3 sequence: CASSLDRQGEAFF. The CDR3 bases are TGTGCCAGCAGCTTAGATAGACAGGGAGAAGCTTTCTTT.

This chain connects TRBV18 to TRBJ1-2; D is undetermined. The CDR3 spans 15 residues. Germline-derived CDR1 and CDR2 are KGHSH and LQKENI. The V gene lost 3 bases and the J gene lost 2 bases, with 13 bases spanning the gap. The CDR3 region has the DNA TGTGCCAGCTCACCTGGTAGGAGTTGGAACTATGGCTACACCTTC. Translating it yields CASSPGRSWNYGYTF.

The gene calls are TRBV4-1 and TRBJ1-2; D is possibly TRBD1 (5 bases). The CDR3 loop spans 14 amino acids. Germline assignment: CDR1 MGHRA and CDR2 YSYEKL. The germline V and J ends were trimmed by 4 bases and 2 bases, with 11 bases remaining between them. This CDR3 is CASSPATENYGYTF. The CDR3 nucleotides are TGCGCCAGCAGCCCAGCGACAGAGAACTATGGCTACACCTTC.

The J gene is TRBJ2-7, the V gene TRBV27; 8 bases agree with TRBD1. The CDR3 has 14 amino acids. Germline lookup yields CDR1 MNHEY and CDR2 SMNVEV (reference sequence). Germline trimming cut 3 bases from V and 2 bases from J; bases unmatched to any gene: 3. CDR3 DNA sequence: TGTGCCAGCAGTTTGACAGGGGTGGCCTACGAGCAGTACTTC. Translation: CASSLTGVAYEQYF.

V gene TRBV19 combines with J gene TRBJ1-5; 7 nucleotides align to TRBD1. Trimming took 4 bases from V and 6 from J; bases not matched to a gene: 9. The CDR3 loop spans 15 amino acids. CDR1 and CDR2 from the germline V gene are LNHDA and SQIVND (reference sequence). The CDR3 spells CASSTRRQGPQPQHF. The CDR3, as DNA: TGTGCCAGTAGTACTCGCCGACAGGGCCCTCAGCCCCAGCATTTT.

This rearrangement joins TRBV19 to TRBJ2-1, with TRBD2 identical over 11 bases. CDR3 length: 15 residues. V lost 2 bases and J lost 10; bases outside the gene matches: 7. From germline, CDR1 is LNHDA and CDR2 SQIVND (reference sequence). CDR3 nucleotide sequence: TGTGCCAGTAGTATATCGCTAGCGGGAGGCCGAGAGCAGTTCTTC. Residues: CASSISLAGGREQFF.

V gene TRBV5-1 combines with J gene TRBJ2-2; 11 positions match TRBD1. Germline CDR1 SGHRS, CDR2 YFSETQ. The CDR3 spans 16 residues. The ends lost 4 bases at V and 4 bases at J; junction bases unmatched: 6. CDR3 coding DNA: TGCGCCAGCAGCGGAGGGACAGGGGGGCGCACCGGGGAGCTGTTTTTT. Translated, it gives CASSGGTGGRTGELFF.

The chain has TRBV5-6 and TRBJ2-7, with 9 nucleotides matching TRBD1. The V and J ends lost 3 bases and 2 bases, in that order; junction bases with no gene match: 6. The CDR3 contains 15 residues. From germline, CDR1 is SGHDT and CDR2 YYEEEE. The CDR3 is CASSSDRGLAYEQYF. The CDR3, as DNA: TGTGCCAGCAGCTCGGACAGGGGTTTAGCCTACGAGCAGTACTTC.

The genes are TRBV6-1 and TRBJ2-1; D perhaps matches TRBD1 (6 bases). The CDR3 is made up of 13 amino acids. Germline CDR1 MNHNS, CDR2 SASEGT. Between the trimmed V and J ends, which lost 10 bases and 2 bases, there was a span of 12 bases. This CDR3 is CAITGNPYNEQFF. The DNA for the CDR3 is TGTGCCATCACAGGGAACCCCTACAATGAGCAGTTCTTC.

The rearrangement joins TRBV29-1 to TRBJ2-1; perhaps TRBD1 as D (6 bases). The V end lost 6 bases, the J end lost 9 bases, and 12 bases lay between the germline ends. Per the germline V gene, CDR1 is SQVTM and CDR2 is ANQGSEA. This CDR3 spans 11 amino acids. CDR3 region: CSVEQGTEQFF. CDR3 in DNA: TGCAGCGTGGAACAGGGCACTGAGCAGTTCTTC.

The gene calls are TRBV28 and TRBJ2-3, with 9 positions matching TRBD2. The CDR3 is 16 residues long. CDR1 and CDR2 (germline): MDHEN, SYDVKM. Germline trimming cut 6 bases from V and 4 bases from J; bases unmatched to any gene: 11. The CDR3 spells CASSHMLAGEADTQYF. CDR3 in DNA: TGTGCCAGCAGCCACATGTTAGCGGGAGAGGCAGATACGCAGTATTTT.

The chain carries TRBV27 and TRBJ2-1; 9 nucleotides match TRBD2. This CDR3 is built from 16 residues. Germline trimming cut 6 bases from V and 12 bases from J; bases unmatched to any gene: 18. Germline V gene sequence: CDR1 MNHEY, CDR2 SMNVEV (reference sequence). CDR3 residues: CASSPLFGASGTGQFF. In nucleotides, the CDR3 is TGTGCCAGCAGCCCCCTGTTTGGGGCTAGCGGGACGGGGCAGTTCTTC.

Here the CDR3 DNA reads TGCGCCAGCAGACACCCGGGAGGAAGGACCTACAATGAGCAGTTCTTC. The encoded protein is CASRHPGGRTYNEQFF. V is TRBV4-1 and J is TRBJ2-1; 7 bases map to TRBD2. The germline V gene has CDR1 MGHRA and CDR2 YSYEKL. Unmatched junction bases numbered 10, after V lost 6 bases and J lost 2 bases. This CDR3 region has 16 residues.

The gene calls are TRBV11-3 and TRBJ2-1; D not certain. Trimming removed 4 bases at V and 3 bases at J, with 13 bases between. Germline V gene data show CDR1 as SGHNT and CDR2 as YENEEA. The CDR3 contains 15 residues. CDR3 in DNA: TGTGCCAGCAGCTCCAGGTCCGGCAACTACAATGAGCAGTTCTTC. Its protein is CASSSRSGNYNEQFF.

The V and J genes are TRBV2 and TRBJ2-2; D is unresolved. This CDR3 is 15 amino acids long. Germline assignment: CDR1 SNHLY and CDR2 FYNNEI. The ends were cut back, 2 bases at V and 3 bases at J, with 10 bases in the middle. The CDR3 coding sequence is TGTGCCAGCAGTGAATTGTCATCGGACACCGGGGAGCTGTTTTTT. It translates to CASSELSSDTGELFF.

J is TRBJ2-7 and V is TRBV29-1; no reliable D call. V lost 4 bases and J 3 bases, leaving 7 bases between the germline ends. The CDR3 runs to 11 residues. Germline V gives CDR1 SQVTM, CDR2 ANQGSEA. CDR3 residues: CSVGHDYEQYF. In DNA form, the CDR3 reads TGCAGCGTTGGGCACGACTACGAGCAGTACTTC.

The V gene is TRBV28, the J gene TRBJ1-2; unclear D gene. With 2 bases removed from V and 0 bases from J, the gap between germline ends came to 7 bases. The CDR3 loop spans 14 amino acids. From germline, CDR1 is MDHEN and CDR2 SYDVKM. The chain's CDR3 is CASSLIRANYGYTF. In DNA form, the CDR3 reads TGTGCCAGCAGTTTAATTCGGGCTAACTATGGCTACACCTTC.

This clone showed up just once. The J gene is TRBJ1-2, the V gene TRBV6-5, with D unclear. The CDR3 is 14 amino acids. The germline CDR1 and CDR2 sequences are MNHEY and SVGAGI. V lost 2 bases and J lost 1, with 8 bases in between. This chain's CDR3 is CASSYTYDNYGYTF. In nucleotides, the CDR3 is TGTGCCAGCAGTTACACCTATGATAACTATGGCTACACCTTC.

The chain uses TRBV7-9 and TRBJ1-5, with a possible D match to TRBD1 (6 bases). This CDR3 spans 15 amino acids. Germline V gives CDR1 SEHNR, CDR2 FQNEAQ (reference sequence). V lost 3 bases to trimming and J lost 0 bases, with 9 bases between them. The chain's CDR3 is CASSLGDISNQPQHF. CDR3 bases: TGTGCCAGCAGCTTGGGGGACATTAGCAATCAGCCCCAGCATTTT.

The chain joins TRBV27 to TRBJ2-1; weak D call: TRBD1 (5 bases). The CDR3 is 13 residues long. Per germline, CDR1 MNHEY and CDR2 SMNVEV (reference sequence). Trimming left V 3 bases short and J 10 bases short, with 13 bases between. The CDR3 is CASSFGRRAEQFF. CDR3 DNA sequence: TGTGCCAGCAGTTTTGGTCGCAGGGCAGAGCAGTTCTTC.

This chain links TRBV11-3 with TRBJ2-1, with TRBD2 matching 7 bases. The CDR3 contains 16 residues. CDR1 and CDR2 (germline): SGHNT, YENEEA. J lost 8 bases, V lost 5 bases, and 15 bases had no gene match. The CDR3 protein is CASSQLAPGLGDEQFF. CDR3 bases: TGTGCCAGCAGCCAACTAGCGCCGGGGCTGGGGGATGAGCAGTTCTTC.

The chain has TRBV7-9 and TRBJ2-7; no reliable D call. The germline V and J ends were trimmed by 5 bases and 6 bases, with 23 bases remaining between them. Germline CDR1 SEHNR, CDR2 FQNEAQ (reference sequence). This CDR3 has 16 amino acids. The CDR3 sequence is CASSLPGESLPGEQYF. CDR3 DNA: TGTGCCAGCAGCCTACCCGGCGAGAGCCTACCAGGCGAGCAGTACTTC.

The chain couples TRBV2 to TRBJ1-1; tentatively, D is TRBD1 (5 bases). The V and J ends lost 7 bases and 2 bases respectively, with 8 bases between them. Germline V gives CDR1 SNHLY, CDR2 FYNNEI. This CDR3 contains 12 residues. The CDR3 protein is CASNQGNTEAFF. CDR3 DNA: TGTGCCAGCAATCAGGGAAACACTGAAGCTTTCTTT.

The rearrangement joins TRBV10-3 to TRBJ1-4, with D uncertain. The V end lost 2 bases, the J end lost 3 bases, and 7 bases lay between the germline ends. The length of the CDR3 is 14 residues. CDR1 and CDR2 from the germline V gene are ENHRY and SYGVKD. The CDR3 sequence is CAISERGSNEKLFF. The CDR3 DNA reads TGTGCCATCAGTGAGCGAGGGTCTAATGAAAAACTGTTTTTT.

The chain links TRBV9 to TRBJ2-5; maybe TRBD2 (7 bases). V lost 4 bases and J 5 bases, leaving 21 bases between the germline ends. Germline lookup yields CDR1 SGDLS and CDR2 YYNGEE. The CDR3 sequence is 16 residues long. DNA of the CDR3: TGTGCCAGCAGCACCAGTGTGGGGGGGGCCTCGGAGACCCAGTACTTC. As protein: CASSTSVGGASETQYF.